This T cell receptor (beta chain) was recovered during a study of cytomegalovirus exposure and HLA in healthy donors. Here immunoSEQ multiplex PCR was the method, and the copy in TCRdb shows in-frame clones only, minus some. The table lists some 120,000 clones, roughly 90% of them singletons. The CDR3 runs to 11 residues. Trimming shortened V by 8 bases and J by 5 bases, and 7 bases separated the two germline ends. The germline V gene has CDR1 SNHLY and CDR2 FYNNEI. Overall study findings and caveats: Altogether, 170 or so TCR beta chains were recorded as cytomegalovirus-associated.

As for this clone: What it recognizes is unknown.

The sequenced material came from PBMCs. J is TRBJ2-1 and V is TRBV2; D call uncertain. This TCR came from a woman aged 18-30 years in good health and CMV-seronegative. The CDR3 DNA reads TGTGCCAGCCAAAGAGACAATGAGCAGTTCTTC. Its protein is CASQRDNEQFF.